The 27 T cell receptor beta chains presented below share a single source sample, sequenced in a study of blood T cells in healthy people across ages. Combining a sample-barcoded 5' primer with a J-beta primer mix, a second PCR ran for about 6 to 12 cycles. TCRdb re-called the 5' RACE reads with MiXCR, one entry per CDR3 protein. The table shows approximately 1,000,000 distinct CDR3 sequences, with around 45% occurring only once. The specimen sequenced was blood. The source of these receptors is a woman aged 60-70 years in good health.

The chain recombines TRBV7-9 with TRBJ2-1, with D perhaps assigned TRBD1 or TRBD2 (5 bases each). Trimming cost V 1 base and J 10 bases, with 20 bases left between them. Germline V gene lookup returns CDR1 SEHNR and CDR2 FQNEAQ (reference sequence). CDR3 size: 16 residues. As DNA, the CDR3 is TGTGCCAGCAGCTTAGAGGATCGTCAGGGTTGGAGGGAGCAGTTCTTC. It translates to CASSLEDRQGWREQFF.

This rearrangement joins TRBV29-1 to TRBJ2-1; 8 positions match TRBD2. Germline CDR1 is SQVTM and CDR2 is ANQGSEA. The CDR3 runs 15 residues. Trimming took 4 bases from V and 6 from J; bases not matched to a gene: 11. Here the CDR3 reads CSVAGGSGSRNEQFF. As DNA, the CDR3 is TGCAGCGTTGCCGGGGGGAGCGGGAGTCGCAATGAGCAGTTCTTC.

V and J are TRBV29-1 and TRBJ2-3; tentative D call: TRBD1 (7 bases). Per the germline V gene, CDR1 is SQVTM and CDR2 is ANQGSEA. The CDR3 runs to 16 residues. With 1 base removed from V and 5 bases from J, the gap between germline ends came to 19 bases. The CDR3 is CSVEGGDTGVRDTQYF. The CDR3 bases are TGCAGCGTTGAAGGGGGGGACACAGGGGTGCGAGATACGCAGTATTTT.

This chain uses TRBV6-1 with TRBJ2-1; 9 bases map to TRBD1. Germline CDR1 is MNHNS and CDR2 is SASEGT. The CDR3 has 18 amino acids. The J segment lost 11 bases and the V segment lost 5 bases, leaving 22 bases of the junction unmatched. CDR3 sequence (DNA): TGTGCCAGCAGTCCCGGGACAGGGCCCGCAGGGAGTTACTACAAGCAGTTCTTC. Translation gives CASSPGTGPAGSYYKQFF.

In its sample, this clonotype was seen a few times. This chain joins TRBV12-3 or TRBV12-4 and TRBJ2-1; no firm D call. Trimming removed 6 bases from V and 4 bases from J, with 7 bases in between. CDR3 length: 12 amino acids. The CDR3 loop is CASRIEYNEQFF. In DNA, the CDR3 is TGTGCCAGCAGAATAGAGTACAATGAGCAGTTCTTC.

This clonotype has only a few counts. V is TRBV12-3 or TRBV12-4 and J is TRBJ2-3; D remains ambiguous. V dropped 5 bases and J dropped 2 bases, with 8 bases sitting between them. CDR3 size: 13 residues. CDR3 in amino acids: CASSTNPTDTQYF. The CDR3 DNA follows: TGTGCCAGCAGTACCAATCCCACAGATACGCAGTATTTT.

This clonotype has a handful of counts. The gene calls are TRBV5-5 and TRBJ1-1, with TRBD1 matching 12 bases. CDR1 is SGHKS and CDR2 is YYEKEE in the germline V gene (reference sequence). After removal of 3 bases from V and 3 bases from J, the junction contained 9 bases not matched to a gene. The CDR3 has 17 residues. In nucleotides, the CDR3 is TGTGCCAGCAGCTACCGGGACAGGGGGCTGGGGGACACTGAAGCTTTCTTT. Translated: CASSYRDRGLGDTEAFF.

This clonotype was seen more than once but under ten times. V and J are TRBV7-9 and TRBJ2-7; unclear D gene. Trimming removed 2 bases from V and 5 bases from J, with 10 bases in between. The CDR3 has 13 residues. CDR1 is SEHNR, CDR2 FQNEAQ, per germline (reference sequence). This CDR3 reads CASSLNDIDEQYF. For the CDR3, the DNA is TGTGCCAGCAGCTTAAACGACATCGACGAGCAGTACTTC.

This clonotype has just one count. A read error may produce the germline difference seen at one junction end. The chain couples TRBV7-2 to TRBJ1-2, with a weak D call TRBD1 (6 bases). CDR1 is SGHTA, CDR2 FQGNSA, per germline. This CDR3 spans 17 amino acids. The CDR3 reads CASSPQATGLANYGHTF. The CDR3 DNA reads as TGTGCCAGCAGCCCGCAGGCAACAGGGCTAGCTAACTATGGCCACACCTTC.

V gene TRBV29-1 combines with J gene TRBJ2-1, with 7 bases identical to TRBD1. The junction had 9 bases not matched to a gene; V was cut back by 6 bases and J by 4 bases. The germline gives CDR1 SQVTM, CDR2 ANQGSEA. The CDR3 extends over 14 amino acids. In DNA, the CDR3 is TGCAGCGTAGCCGACAGGGTCCCATACAATGAGCAGTTCTTC. Its protein product is CSVADRVPYNEQFF.

This chain uses TRBV7-2 with TRBJ2-7; D is possibly TRBD2 (5 bases). This CDR3 contains 14 residues. Trimming removed 3 bases from V and 2 bases from J, with 11 bases in between. Germline CDR1 is SGHTA and CDR2 is FQGNSA. The CDR3 here is CASSFPGSTYEQYF. The CDR3 region has the DNA TGTGCCAGCAGCTTTCCGGGATCCACCTACGAGCAGTACTTC.

In its sample, this clonotype was seen a few times. V usage is TRBV21-1 and J usage is TRBJ2-5; the table's TRBD1 call for D was not verified on the DNA. The end of the DNA fits TRBJ2-7 better, so the J call may be wrong. TRBV21-1 is marked as a pseudogene. The length of the CDR3 is 15 residues. CDR3 sequence: CASPPRAGKICEQYF. The CDR3 bases are TGTGCCAGCCCCCCTCGGGCAGGAAAAATTTGCGAGCAGTACTTC.

This clonotype occurred a few times. This sequence joins TRBV9 and TRBJ1-6; tentatively, D is TRBD1 (5 bases). The CDR3 loop spans 15 amino acids. CDR1 and CDR2 from the germline V gene are SGDLS and YYNGEE. Trimming removed 3 bases from V and 4 bases from J, with 11 bases in between. The CDR3 loop reads CASSAGGEYNSPLHF. CDR3 DNA sequence: TGTGCCAGCAGCGCGGGGGGGGAATATAATTCACCCCTCCACTTT.

The J gene is TRBJ2-3, the V gene TRBV20-1; 7 nucleotides align to TRBD2. V gave up 3 bases and J gave up 6 bases; unmatched junction bases: 3. Germline V gene sequence: CDR1 DFQATT, CDR2 SNEGSKA (reference sequence). The CDR3 is 12 residues long. As DNA, the CDR3 is TGCAGTGCTAGGGACGGGGGGGATACGCAGTATTTT. This encodes CSARDGGDTQYF.

The chain combines TRBV6-5 with TRBJ2-6; D is undetermined. The CDR3 consists of 14 residues. The ends were cut back, 6 bases at V and 0 bases at J, with 6 bases in the middle. Germline CDR1 MNHEY, CDR2 SVGAGI. For the CDR3, the DNA is TGTGCCAGCAGGATTAACTCTGGGGCCAACGTCCTGACTTTC. It is translated as CASRINSGANVLTF.

The gene calls are TRBV6-5 and TRBJ2-5; the D gene could be TRBD1 or TRBD2 (6 bases each). Germline V gene lookup returns CDR1 MNHEY and CDR2 SVGAGI. This CDR3 comprises 15 residues. V lost 5 bases and J 3 bases, leaving 16 bases between the germline ends. CDR3 amino acids: CASSGGAGAEETQYF. The CDR3, as DNA: TGTGCCAGCAGTGGAGGGGCAGGGGCTGAAGAGACCCAGTACTTC.

The chain has TRBV5-1 and TRBJ2-1; D is ambiguous. The DNA matches TRBJ2-7 better at its end, which makes the J call doubtful. Germline CDR1 SGHRS, CDR2 YFSETQ. The CDR3 is 13 amino acids. The CDR3 DNA follows: TGCGCCAGCAGCTTGGAGTCCTACAATGAGCAGTACTTC. Translated: CASSLESYNEQYF.

The chain employs TRBV20-1 and TRBJ2-7; 7 bases fit TRBD1. The CDR3 loop spans 14 amino acids. V lost 0 bases and J lost 5; bases outside the gene matches: 7. The germline CDR1 and CDR2 sequences are DFQATT and SNEGSKA (reference sequence). CDR3 sequence: CSARDADRRDEQYF. CDR3 sequence (DNA): TGCAGTGCTAGAGATGCGGACAGGCGCGACGAGCAGTACTTC.

The chain uses TRBV16 and TRBJ2-1; the D call may be TRBD1 or TRBD2 (5 bases each). CDR3 length equals 15 residues. The germline V gene encodes CDR1 KGHSY and CDR2 FQNENV. V lost 0 bases to trimming and J lost 10 bases, with 16 bases between them. The CDR3 sequence is CASSQSWQTGAEQFF. The CDR3 DNA is TGTGCCAGCAGCCAATCGTGGCAAACCGGGGCCGAGCAGTTCTTC.

CDR3 residues: CASSELGIGGNSPLHF. The CDR3 DNA reads as TGTGCCAGCAGTGAATTGGGGATCGGGGGGAATTCACCCCTCCACTTT. V and J are TRBV25-1 and TRBJ1-6; possible D gene TRBD1, 5 bases. Between the trimmed V and J ends, which lost 1 base and 7 bases, there was a span of 14 bases. Germline V lookup: CDR1 MGHDK, CDR2 SYGVNS. The CDR3 runs 16 residues.

The chain carries TRBV29-1 and TRBJ2-5; D remains ambiguous. V was shortened by 6 bases and J by 2 bases, with 13 bases between the two germline ends. The CDR3 runs to 13 residues. The V gene's germline CDR1 is SQVTM and CDR2 ANQGSEA. As DNA, the CDR3 is TGCAGCGTCGCCCCAAGAATTCAAGAGACCCAGTACTTC. It specifies CSVAPRIQETQYF.

The sample holds a few counts of this clonotype. The genes are TRBV6-6 and TRBJ2-7; D remains unclear. Germline V CDR1 and CDR2: MNHNY, SVGAGI (reference sequence). V dropped 2 bases and J dropped 0 bases, with 17 bases sitting between them. CDR3 size: 17 residues. CDR3: CASSYSSRPQSSYEQYF. The CDR3 coding sequence is TGTGCCAGCAGTTACAGTAGCCGGCCTCAGAGCTCCTACGAGCAGTACTTC.

This clonotype occurred a few times. The V call is TRBV5-5, the J call TRBJ1-2, with TRBD1 as a possible D gene (6 bases). Germline V gene lookup returns CDR1 SGHKS and CDR2 YYEKEE (reference sequence). Trimming stripped 4 bases from V and 7 bases from J, with 14 bases between. The CDR3 spans 13 residues. CDR3 bases: TGTGCCAGCAGCCTACAGGGTGGGGTTGGCTACACCTTC. As protein: CASSLQGGVGYTF. Based on the CDR3 plus reference TRBV5-5 and TRBJ1-2, the full variable domain is DAGVTQSPTHLIKTRGQQVTLRCSPISGHKSVSWYQQVLGQGPQFIFQYYEKEERGRGNFPDRFSARQFPNYSSELNVNALLLGDSALYLCASSLQGGVGYTFGSGTRLTVV.

This chain links TRBV5-1 with TRBJ2-3, with 13 positions matching TRBD2. The CDR3 is 18 amino acids. V was clipped by 0 bases and J by 1 base; unmatched bases: 5. Germline V gene sequence: CDR1 SGHRS, CDR2 YFSETQ. Written as DNA, the CDR3 is TGCGCCAGCAGCTTGGGACTAGCGGGAGGAGGCCGCACAGATACGCAGTATTTT. Translating gives CASSLGLAGGGRTDTQYF.

This clonotype turned up a few times. J is TRBJ2-4 and V is TRBV7-9; D might be TRBD1 or TRBD2, each matching 6 bases. The DNA matches TRBJ2-7 better at its end, which makes the J call doubtful. This CDR3 has 14 amino acids. The V gene's germline CDR1 is SEHNR and CDR2 FQNEAQ (reference sequence). This CDR3 reads CASSHREEDYEQYF. The DNA for the CDR3 is TGTGCCAGCAGCCACAGGGAGGAGGACTACGAGCAGTACTTC.

The chain carries TRBV7-6 and TRBJ2-3; no definite D call. The CDR3 length is 17 residues. V was clipped by 2 bases and J by 1 base, with 16 bases between them. From germline, CDR1 is SGHVS and CDR2 FNYEAQ. The CDR3 protein is CASSLPRAPSGTDTQYF. The DNA of the CDR3 is TGTGCCAGCAGCTTACCCCGGGCTCCCTCCGGCACAGATACGCAGTATTTT.

The chain couples TRBV12-5 to TRBJ2-7; 7 nucleotides line up with TRBD2. V lost 1 base to trimming and J lost 0 bases; unmatched junction nucleotides: 3. The CDR3 is 15 amino acids. CDR1 is LGHNT, CDR2 FRNRAP, per germline. Written as DNA, the CDR3 is TGTGCTAGTGGTTTGGGCGCGGGAGCCTCCTACGAGCAGTACTTC. Translating gives CASGLGAGASYEQYF.